This T cell receptor beta chain was identified in a study of shared clonotypes between healthy human individuals. Overall study findings and caveats: The researchers took only blood, and tissue repertoires probably look different. Naive subsets generally exceeded memory subsets in estimated richness. A small donor pool kept down the genetic and exposure-history diversity that was represented.

On this clone itself: The antigen remains undetermined.

The table came from immunoSEQ multiplex PCR; TCRdb's copy has only in-frame clones and leaves some out. Of 780,000 or so clones detected, 72% appear once; the ten largest clones hold approximately 1.7%. A CD45RA+ naive subset and a CD45RA-negative memory subset were split from CD4+ cells. The source material was memory CD4+ T cells sorted from blood. The subset is: CD45RA-negative fraction. The TCR originated in a woman aged 25 to 45 in good health.

The CDR3 is CASSLDRSRYEQYF. The CDR3 DNA sequence: TGCGCCAGCAGCTTGGACAGGAGCCGCTACGAGCAGTACTTC. V is TRBV5-1 and J is TRBJ2-7; perhaps TRBD1 as D (5 bases). Germline values: CDR1 SGHRS, CDR2 YFSETQ. There are 14 residues in the CDR3. With 0 bases removed from V and 3 bases from J, the gap between germline ends came to 10 bases.